Following are 20 T cell receptor beta chains from one sample sequenced in a study of OX40 agonist ivuxolimab in advanced cancers. TCRdb's copy holds only in-frame clones and misses some; the assay was immunoSEQ multiplex PCR. The sample consists of around 68,000 clones, approximately 90% of them appearing once. Sequenced here: CD4+ or CD8+ T cells sorted from blood, sampled in a trial of the OX40 agonist ivuxolimab. The receptors stem from an adult with an advanced solid tumor such as melanoma, head and neck, liver or kidney cancer.

This chain connects TRBV28 to TRBJ2-1, with 8 bases aligning to TRBD2. Losses at the gene ends were 8 bases for V and 10 bases for J; bases not matched to a gene: 13. Germline values: CDR1 MDHEN, CDR2 SYDVKM. The CDR3 is 14 amino acids. The CDR3 region has the DNA TGTGCCAGCGGAGCCGGGACTAGGGGGATCGAGCAGTTCTTC. Amino acids: CASGAGTRGIEQFF.

CDR3 nucleotides: TGCGCCAGCAGCTTGATGCCTAGCGGGGGGCACGGGGACTCCTACGAGCAGTACTTC. As protein: CASSLMPSGGHGDSYEQYF. The chain combines TRBV5-1 with TRBJ2-7, with 11 bases aligning to TRBD2. J gave up 0 bases and V 1 base, and 12 bases lay outside the gene matches. Germline V lookup: CDR1 SGHRS, CDR2 YFSETQ. The CDR3 covers 19 residues.

Worth noting for this clone: The junction departs from germline at one end; a sequencing error may be responsible. This sequence joins TRBV11-2 and TRBJ2-7, with 9 bases matching TRBD1. Germline V lookup: CDR1 SGHAT, CDR2 FQNNGV. There are 12 residues in the CDR3. CDR3 sequence: CASSPGQGVFCF. CDR3 coding DNA: TGTGCCAGCAGCCCGGGACAGGGTGTTTTTTGCTTC.

The sample holds one count of this clone. The chain is built from TRBV7-9 and TRBJ2-5, with 7 bases that match TRBD1. CDR3 length: 15 amino acids. The junction had 7 bases not matched to a gene; V was cut back by 4 bases and J by 2 bases. Germline V gene sequence: CDR1 SEHNR, CDR2 FQNEAQ (reference sequence). CDR3 coding DNA: TGTGCCAGCAGCTCGGGACAGACATTACAAGAGACCCAGTACTTC. It encodes CASSSGQTLQETQYF.

V usage is TRBV6-6 and J usage is TRBJ1-1; D possibly corresponds to TRBD1 (6 bases). CDR3 size: 14 residues. CDR1 and CDR2 from the germline V gene are MNHNY and SVGAGI (reference sequence). The V gene lost 4 bases and the J gene lost 1 base, with 10 bases spanning the gap. In DNA form, the CDR3 reads TGTGCCAGCAGTTCTCTGGACAGGAACACTGAAGCTTTCTTT. Translating gives CASSSLDRNTEAFF.

This chain joins TRBV2 and TRBJ2-1; a weak D match, TRBD1 (6 bases). The CDR3 runs to 16 residues. The ends were cut back, 6 bases at V and 3 bases at J, with 18 bases in the middle. Germline V gene data show CDR1 as SNHLY and CDR2 as FYNNEI. The CDR3 protein is CASSMKGVAIYNEQFF. The CDR3 region has the DNA TGTGCCAGCAGCATGAAGGGGGTAGCCATCTACAATGAGCAGTTCTTC.

The chain has TRBV4-1 and TRBJ1-2, with D possibly being TRBD1 (5 bases). V was trimmed by 0 bases and J by 4 bases, leaving 15 bases between them. The CDR3 loop spans 16 amino acids. Germline V gene sequence: CDR1 MGHRA, CDR2 YSYEKL. The CDR3 region is CASSQEGGERVYGYTF. DNA of the CDR3: TGCGCCAGCAGCCAAGAGGGGGGGGAGAGAGTCTATGGCTACACCTTC.

The sample holds one count of this clone. This sequence joins TRBV9 and TRBJ2-2; TRBD2 agrees at 11 bases. This CDR3 region has 18 residues. Germline CDR1 and CDR2: SGDLS and YYNGEE. V was clipped by 0 bases and J by 6 bases; unmatched bases: 10. The chain's CDR3 is CASSVETSGGSYAGELFF. CDR3 nucleotides: TGTGCCAGCAGCGTAGAAACTAGCGGGGGTTCTTACGCCGGGGAGCTGTTTTTT.

This chain uses TRBV5-8 with TRBJ1-1; 8 bases line up with TRBD1. The V segment lost 4 bases and the J segment 5 bases; nucleotides outside the gene matches: 10. This CDR3 is 15 amino acids long. Per germline, CDR1 SGHTS and CDR2 YDEGEE. CDR3 DNA sequence: TGTGCCAGCAGCATCGGACAGGGATTGCAGACTGAAGCTTTCTTT. Its translation is CASSIGQGLQTEAFF. The entire variable domain, with the rest obtained from reference TRBV5-8 and TRBJ1-1, is as follows: EAGVTQSPTHLIKTRGQQATLRCSPISGHTSVYWYQQALGLGLQFLLWYDEGEERNRGNFPPRFSGRQFPNYSSELNVNALELEDSALYLCASSIGQGLQTEAFFGQGTRLTVV.

The chain combines TRBV5-6 with TRBJ2-2; perhaps D is TRBD1 or TRBD2 (5 bases each). Germline V gene lookup returns CDR1 SGHDT and CDR2 YYEEEE. V was shortened by 4 bases and J by 0 bases, with 13 bases between the two germline ends. The CDR3 runs to 16 residues. CDR3 residues: CASSPIGTANTGELFF. The DNA for the CDR3 is TGTGCCAGCAGCCCGATCGGGACCGCGAACACCGGGGAGCTGTTTTTT. Supplemented by reference TRBV5-6 and TRBJ2-2, the full variable domain reads DAGVTQSPTHLIKTRGQQVTLRCSPKSGHDTVSWYQQALGQGPQFIFQYYEEEERQRGNFPDRFSGHQFPNYSSELNVNALLLGDSALYLCASSPIGTANTGELFFGEGSRLTVL.

The V and J genes are TRBV25-1 and TRBJ1-4; D remains unclear. The CDR3 is 15 residues long. The V gene's germline CDR1 is MGHDK and CDR2 SYGVNS. The V end was cut by 6 bases, the J end by 3 bases, with 14 bases between. The CDR3 DNA reads as TGTGCCAGCAGCTTCCCTGGGCTATCTAATGAAAAACTGTTTTTT. Translating gives CASSFPGLSNEKLFF.

The chain couples TRBV14 to TRBJ2-2; tentatively, D is TRBD1 or TRBD2 (5 bases each). V was clipped by 4 bases and J by 3 bases, with 12 bases between them. This CDR3 is 15 amino acids long. The germline V gene encodes CDR1 SGHDN and CDR2 FVKESK. The CDR3, as DNA: TGTGCCAGCAGCCGCCGGGACGGCCACACCGGGGAGCTGTTTTTT. This encodes CASSRRDGHTGELFF.

V and J are TRBV6-5 and TRBJ2-1; 8 bases line up with TRBD1. The junction had 5 bases not matched to a gene; V was cut back by 6 bases and J by 4 bases. CDR3 size: 14 residues. Germline lookup yields CDR1 MNHEY and CDR2 SVGAGI. CDR3 protein: CASSLQGEYNEQFF. CDR3 DNA sequence: TGTGCCAGCAGCCTACAGGGGGAATACAATGAGCAGTTCTTC.

This clone was picked up one time. V usage is TRBV29-1 and J usage is TRBJ1-1, with 7 bases aligning to TRBD1. J gave up 5 bases and V 7 bases, and 7 bases lay outside the gene matches. Germline CDR1 is SQVTM and CDR2 is ANQGSEA. This CDR3 region has 12 residues. The CDR3 DNA follows: TGCAGCGGACTAGACAGGGCAACTGAAGCTTTCTTT. As protein: CSGLDRATEAFF.

V is TRBV29-1 and J is TRBJ2-3, with D possibly being TRBD1 or TRBD2 (5 bases each). This CDR3 spans 14 amino acids. Germline CDR1 is SQVTM and CDR2 is ANQGSEA. V was clipped by 7 bases and J by 2 bases, with 16 bases between them. CDR3 amino acids: CSAFGAGNTDTQYF. CDR3 DNA sequence: TGCAGCGCGTTCGGGGCTGGGAACACAGATACGCAGTATTTT.

The chain employs TRBV2 and TRBJ2-3; TRBD2 agrees at 9 bases. J lost 3 bases, V lost 6 bases, and 10 bases had no gene match. The germline V gene has CDR1 SNHLY and CDR2 FYNNEI. The CDR3 sequence is 16 residues long. CDR3 residues: CASRDLWRGGTDTQYF. CDR3 nucleotides: TGTGCCAGCAGGGACCTTTGGCGGGGGGGTACAGATACGCAGTATTTT.

The V and J genes are TRBV5-4 and TRBJ2-3; no reliable D call. V lost 0 bases to trimming and J lost 4 bases, with 12 bases between them. Germline V gene data show CDR1 as SGHNT and CDR2 as YYREEE (reference sequence). This CDR3 comprises 15 residues. The CDR3 reads CASSLDVQASDTQYF. The CDR3 DNA reads TGTGCCAGCAGCTTGGACGTGCAGGCTTCAGATACGCAGTATTTT.

The V gene is TRBV5-1, the J gene TRBJ1-1; no clear D gene. V was pared by 1 base and J by 1 base, with 8 bases between. CDR1 is SGHRS and CDR2 is YFSETQ in the germline V gene. The CDR3 is made up of 14 amino acids. The DNA of the CDR3 is TGCGCCAGCAGCTTGCAACTACAGAACACTGAAGCTTTCTTT. Amino acids: CASSLQLQNTEAFF.

This sequence joins TRBV5-1 and TRBJ1-4; TRBD1 might be the D (5 bases). This CDR3 contains 14 residues. The V end lost 4 bases, the J end lost 8 bases, and 15 bases lay between the germline ends. Germline CDR1 is SGHRS and CDR2 is YFSETQ. Here the CDR3 reads CASSEDTGGEKLFF. In DNA form, the CDR3 reads TGCGCCAGCAGCGAGGACACCGGAGGAGAAAAACTGTTTTTT.

The V and J genes are TRBV2 and TRBJ1-4; 7 nucleotides align to TRBD1. Per the germline V gene, CDR1 is SNHLY and CDR2 is FYNNEI. V trimming: 8 bases; J trimming: 5 bases; junction bases outside the gene matches: 5. The CDR3 has 13 amino acids. The CDR3 protein is CASLGTDNEKLFF. The CDR3 nucleotides are TGTGCCAGCCTCGGGACAGACAATGAAAAACTGTTTTTT.